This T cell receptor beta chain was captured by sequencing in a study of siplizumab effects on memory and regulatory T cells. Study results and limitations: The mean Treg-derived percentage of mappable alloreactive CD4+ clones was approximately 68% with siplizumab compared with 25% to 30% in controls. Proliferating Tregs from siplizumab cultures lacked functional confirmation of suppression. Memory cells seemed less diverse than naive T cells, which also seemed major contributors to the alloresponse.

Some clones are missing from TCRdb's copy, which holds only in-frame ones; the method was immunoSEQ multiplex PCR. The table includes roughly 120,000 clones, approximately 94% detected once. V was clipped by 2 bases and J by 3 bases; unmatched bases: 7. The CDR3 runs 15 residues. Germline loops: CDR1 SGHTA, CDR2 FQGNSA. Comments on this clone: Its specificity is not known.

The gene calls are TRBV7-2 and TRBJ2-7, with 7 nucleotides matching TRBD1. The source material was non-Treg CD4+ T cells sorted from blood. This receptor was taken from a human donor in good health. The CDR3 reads CASSLTGTVFYEQYF. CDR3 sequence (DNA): TGTGCCAGCAGCTTAACCGGGACAGTATTCTACGAGCAGTACTTC.